The next 5 T cell receptor beta chains were all read from a single sample in a study of blood T cell repertoires in COVID-19. Here immunoSEQ multiplex PCR was the method, and the copy in TCRdb shows in-frame clones only, minus some. The sample includes around 170,000 clones, roughly nine tenths of them seen just once. The material sequenced was peripheral blood. The receptors were gathered from a man aged 18 to 35 who had recovered from COVID-19.

The chain's CDR3 is CASSFLAVSTGELFF. In nucleotides, the CDR3 is TGTGCCAGCAGCTTCCTAGCGGTTAGCACCGGGGAGCTGTTTTTT. The chain has TRBV7-9 and TRBJ2-2, with TRBD2 identical over 7 bases. The junction had 5 bases not matched to a gene; V was cut back by 3 bases and J by 4 bases. Germline values: CDR1 SEHNR, CDR2 FQNEAQ (reference sequence). The CDR3 spans 15 residues.

For this clone: The same CDR3 is also encoded by other DNA sequences in this sample. V is TRBV9 and J is TRBJ1-5; TRBD1 matches at 12 bases. V dropped 3 bases and J dropped 7; count of bases not matched to a gene: 5. Germline V gene lookup returns CDR1 SGDLS and CDR2 YYNGEE. The CDR3 runs 15 residues. The CDR3 spells CASSEGQGANQPQHF. The CDR3 DNA is TGTGCCAGCAGCGAGGGACAGGGGGCGAACCAGCCCCAGCATTTT.

This clone showed up just a few times. This rearrangement joins TRBV5-1 to TRBJ2-2; D might be TRBD2 (7 bases). The CDR3 runs to 16 residues. The V and J ends lost 4 bases and 6 bases respectively, with 19 bases between them. From germline, CDR1 is SGHRS and CDR2 YFSETQ. For the CDR3, the DNA is TGCGCCAGCAGCGACCGCCCGGGGGGCGCCGCCGGGGAGCTGTTTTTT. Translated, it gives CASSDRPGGAAGELFF.

This chain joins TRBV12-3 or TRBV12-4 and TRBJ2-7, with a weak D call TRBD2 (5 bases). CDR3 length equals 13 residues. Deletions cut 5 bases from V and 7 bases from J, with 15 bases between. CDR3 nucleotide sequence: TGTGCCAGCAGTCCGAGGACTGACGGTGAGCAGTACTTC. Its translation is CASSPRTDGEQYF.

This clone showed up just once. The rearrangement joins TRBV18 to TRBJ2-1, with 7 nucleotides matching TRBD1. Unmatched junction bases numbered 3, after V lost 4 bases and J lost 6 bases. The CDR3 has 13 amino acids. In germline, CDR1 is KGHSH, CDR2 LQKENI. CDR3 nucleotides: TGTGCCAGCTCACGTCGACAGGGCAATGAGCAGTTCTTC. Protein sequence: CASSRRQGNEQFF.